This TCR beta chain was recovered during a study of human T cells and chemical hapten exposure. Per germline, CDR1 MNHEY and CDR2 SVGEGT. The length of the CDR3 is 16 residues. Between the trimmed V and J ends, which lost 2 bases and 3 bases, there was a span of 16 bases. This sample's time point: patch test 2, 6 weeks after DPC sensitization. Specified treatment: therapeutic diphenylcyclopropenone sensitization with weekly scalp DPC. Only after blood had been drawn was each patch test applied. TCRdb itself ran the RACE reads through MiXCR, one entry per CDR3 protein. The sample lists a few hundred thousand distinct CDR3 sequences, around 6% occurring once. This clonotype was observed many times. Its antigen is unknown. General study findings and limits: Among TCRs, those above 1 in 1000 frequency were unaffected by DPC sensitization. Controls formed significantly fewer large CDR3 similarity clusters than expanded TCRs did.

V gene TRBV6-2 or TRBV6-3 combines with J gene TRBJ1-2, with a tentative D call TRBD1 (5 bases). This specimen was whole blood, taken in connection with sensitization to the hapten diphenylcyclopropenone (DPC). The sequence came from a woman under 30 with alopecia areata. Some clones in this sample may be carry-over from other donors' samples. In DNA, the CDR3 is TGTGCCAGCAGTTACGTACAGGCGGGATACTACTATGGCTACACCTTC. This codes for CASSYVQAGYYYGYTF.